The 9 T cell receptor beta chains below were found in one sample sequenced in a study of monozygotic twins with inflammatory bowel disease. With the 5' RACE reads reprocessed, TCRdb shows one record per CDR3 protein and no DNA. The table for this sample gives some 200,000 distinct CDR3 sequences. The sequenced material came from blood. The source of these receptors is a human donor with ulcerative colitis or Crohn's disease, or a healthy co-twin of an affected twin (not recorded which).

The J gene is TRBJ2-1, the V gene TRBV11-2; TCRdb's D call of TRBD1 is untestable without DNA. CDR1 SGHAT and CDR2 FQNNGV come from the germline V gene. CDR3 length equals 13 residues. CDR3: CASAGQGSNEQFF.

The rearrangement uses TRBV6-5 and TRBJ2-3. This CDR3 contains 15 residues. The germline V gene has CDR1 MNHEY and CDR2 SVGAGI. This CDR3 is CASSYGRTSTDTQYF.

The chain carries TRBV12-3 or TRBV12-4 and TRBJ2-7. This CDR3 comprises 15 residues. The CDR3 spells CASGVYRRASYEQYF.

V is TRBV6-5 and J is TRBJ1-2; TCRdb's D call of TRBD1 is untestable without DNA. The CDR3 consists of 13 residues. Germline CDR1 MNHEY, CDR2 SVGAGI. The CDR3 is CASSYPNRELVTF.

V gene TRBV5-1 combines with J gene TRBJ1-1. The CDR3 runs 14 residues. The germline V gene encodes CDR1 SGHRS and CDR2 YFSETQ. The CDR3 loop reads CASSLADMNTEAFF.

The J gene is TRBJ1-2, the V gene TRBV28. The germline gives CDR1 MDHEN, CDR2 SYDVKM. The CDR3 covers 14 residues. The CDR3: CASSSGLANYGYTF.

This chain links TRBV7-7 with TRBJ2-1; TCRdb indicates TRBD2, and absent DNA this call remains unverified. The CDR3 runs to 15 residues. Per germline, CDR1 SSHAT and CDR2 FNYEAQ (reference sequence). The CDR3 region is CASSSRLAGFQEQFF.

The genes are TRBV9 and TRBJ1-2; TCRdb outputs TRBD1, but without DNA this stays unchecked. CDR1 and CDR2 (germline): SGDLS, YYNGEE. The CDR3 spans 16 residues. CDR3 protein: CATGGDRAQLNYGYTF.

This chain joins TRBV3-1 and TRBJ1-2; without DNA, the TCRdb call of TRBD1 cannot be checked. CDR3 length: 17 residues. Germline V gene lookup returns CDR1 LGHDT and CDR2 YNNKEL (reference sequence). CDR3 amino acids: CASSPGQGLYTNWGYTF.